Below, one T cell receptor (beta chain) is given with its context. The data were taken from a study of blood T cell repertoires in COVID-19. For the study at large: The samples span acute and convalescent COVID-19 from the United States, Italy and Spain.

Enrollees, about 18 to 89 years old, lived in 24 US areas. Two negative PCRs, clearance, or symptom resolution characterized the recovered Cohort 3 donors. Sequenced by immunoSEQ multiplex PCR; TCRdb stores in-frame clones only, minus some. The top ten hold about 5% of the sample, which has some 340,000 clones, about 87% seen once. Germline values: CDR1 SGHRS, CDR2 YFSETQ. This CDR3 comprises 14 residues. Trimming took 1 base from V and 6 from J, leaving 14 bases between them. This sequence was found in a woman in her 30s who had recovered from COVID-19. This chain links TRBV5-1 with TRBJ2-7; perhaps TRBD2 as D (6 bases). Input material: PBMCs or T cells enriched from blood (not recorded which). In DNA form, the CDR3 reads TGCGCCAGCAGCTTGTATGGGGGGAATGGCGAGCAGTACTTC. Protein: CASSLYGGNGEQYF.